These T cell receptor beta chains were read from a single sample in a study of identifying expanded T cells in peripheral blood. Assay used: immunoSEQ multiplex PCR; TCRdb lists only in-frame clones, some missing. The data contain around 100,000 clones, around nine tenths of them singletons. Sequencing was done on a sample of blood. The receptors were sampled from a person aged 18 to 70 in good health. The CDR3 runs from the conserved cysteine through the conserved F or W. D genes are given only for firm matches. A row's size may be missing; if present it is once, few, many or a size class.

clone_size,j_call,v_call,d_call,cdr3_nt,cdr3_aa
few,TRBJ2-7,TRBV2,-,TGTGCCAGCGGGGAGTTGGCAGGGGCATCCTACGAGCAGTACTTC,CASGELAGASYEQYF
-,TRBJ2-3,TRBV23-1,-,TGCGCCAGCCTCTGGGCAGATACGCAGTATTTT,CASLWADTQYF
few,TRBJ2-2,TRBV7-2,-,TGTGCCAGCAGCTTTTTTGGGCGGGGGGAGCTGTTTTTT,CASSFFGRGELFF
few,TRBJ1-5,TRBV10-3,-,TGTGCCATCAGTGGGACGGGACGGAACAATCAGCCCCAGCATTTT,CAISGTGRNNQPQHF
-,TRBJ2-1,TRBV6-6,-,TGTGCCAGCAGTTACGACTCCTACAATGAGCAGTTCTTC,CASSYDSYNEQFF
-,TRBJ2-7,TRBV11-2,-,TGTGCCAGCAGCCCTACAGGAAACTACGAGCAGTACTTC,CASSPTGNYEQYF
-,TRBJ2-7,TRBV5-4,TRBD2,TGTGCCAGCACCGCGGGAGGATCCAGGGCCTACGAGCAGTACTTC,CASTAGGSRAYEQYF
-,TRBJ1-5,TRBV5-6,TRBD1,TGTGCCAGCAGCCGAGACAGGGATGGCCAGCCCCAGCATTTT,CASSRDRDGQPQHF
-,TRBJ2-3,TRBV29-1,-,TGCAGCGTTGAAGGGAACACAGATACGCAGTATTTT,CSVEGNTDTQYF
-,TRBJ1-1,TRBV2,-,TGTGCCAGCAGTGTGAAAGGTACAGGTTCGGGCACTGAAGCTTTCTTT,CASSVKGTGSGTEAFF
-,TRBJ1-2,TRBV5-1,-,TGCGCCAGCAGCACACAGGGCCGCGAAGGCTACACCTTC,CASSTQGREGYTF
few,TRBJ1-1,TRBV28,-,TGTGCCAGCAGCCCCTCCCGCGGAGCTTTCTTT,CASSPSRGAFF
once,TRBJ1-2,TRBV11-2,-,TGTGCCAGCAGCTTAGATTTCGTCTATGGCTACACCTTC,CASSLDFVYGYTF
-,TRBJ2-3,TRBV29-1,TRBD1,TGCAGCGTCACCCCTTGGACAGGGTCCAGAATCACAGATACGCAGTATTTT,CSVTPWTGSRITDTQYF
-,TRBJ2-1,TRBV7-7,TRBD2,TGTGCCAGCAGCTTGAGTCTAGCGGGGGGGAATGAGCAGTTCTTC,CASSLSLAGGNEQFF
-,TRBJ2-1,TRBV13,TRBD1,TGTGCCAGCAGCTTAAGGTTAGGGGGCGGTTACAATGAGCAGTTCTTC,CASSLRLGGGYNEQFF
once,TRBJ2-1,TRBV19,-,TGTGCCAGTAGTGTACGACAGGAAAATGAGCAGTTCTTC,CASSVRQENEQFF
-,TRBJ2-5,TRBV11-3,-,TGTGCCAGCAGCTCCGGGTCTCAAGAGACCCAGTACTTC,CASSSGSQETQYF
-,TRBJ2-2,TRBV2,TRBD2,TGTGCCAGCAGTCTAACAAACCCGGGACTAAACACCGGGGAGCTGTTTTTT,CASSLTNPGLNTGELFF
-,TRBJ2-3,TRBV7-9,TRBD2,TGTGCCAGCAGCTTTCGGCGGGGGGGCCGCACAGATACGCAGTATTTT,CASSFRRGGRTDTQYF
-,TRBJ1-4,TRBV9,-,TGTGCCAGCAGCGTAGGGAAGTGGACTAATGAAAAACTGTTTTTT,CASSVGKWTNEKLFF
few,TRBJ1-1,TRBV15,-,TGTGCCACCAGCAGAGCGGGAGGATTGAACACTGAAGCTTTCTTT,CATSRAGGLNTEAFF
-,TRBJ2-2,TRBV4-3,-,TGCGCCAGCAGCCAGAGGGGCAGGGCCAACGGGGAGCTGTTTTTT,CASSQRGRANGELFF
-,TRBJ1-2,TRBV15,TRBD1,TGTGCCACCAGCTCTCCGGACAGGTTACTCTATGGCTACACCTTC,CATSSPDRLLYGYTF
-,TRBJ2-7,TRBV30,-,TGTGCCTGGAGTACCTCAGGGTACGAGCAGTACTTC,CAWSTSGYEQYF
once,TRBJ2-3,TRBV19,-,TGTGCCAGTAGTATTGCCCTCCGGGCCTCGACCGAGGATACGCAGTATTTT,CASSIALRASTEDTQYF
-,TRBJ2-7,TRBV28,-,TGTGCCAGCAGTCGGCGGGACAGTTCAAGTGAGCAGTACTTC,CASSRRDSSSEQYF
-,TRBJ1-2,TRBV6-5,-,TGTGCCAGCAAGAGGCAGGGCGGGGGCTACACCTTC,CASKRQGGGYTF
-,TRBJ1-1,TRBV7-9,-,TGTGCCAGCAGCTCCGGCGTTACGGGAGCAAACACTGAAGCTTTCTTT,CASSSGVTGANTEAFF
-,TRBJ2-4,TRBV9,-,TGTGCCAGCAGCGCGAGCCTGGGGGGCCCGAACATTCAGTACTTC,CASSASLGGPNIQYF
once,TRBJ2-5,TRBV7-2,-,TGTGCCAGCAGAGGGCAAGAGACCCAGTACTTC,CASRGQETQYF
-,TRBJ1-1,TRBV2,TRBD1,TGTGCCAGCAGCCAGGGGGCGCGGTTAGCTTTCTTT,CASSQGARLAFF
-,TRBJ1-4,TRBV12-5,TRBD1,TGTGCTAGTGACCCTTGGAGGAGGGGGCTAGGCACTAATGAAAAACTGTTTTTT,CASDPWRRGLGTNEKLFF
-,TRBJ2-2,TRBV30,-,TGTGCCTGGAGTAGCGGGCCGAACACCGGGGAGCTGTTTTTT,CAWSSGPNTGELFF
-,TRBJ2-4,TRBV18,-,TGTGCCAGCTCACCCGGGGCGGCCGATGGAAACATTCAGTACTTC,CASSPGAADGNIQYF
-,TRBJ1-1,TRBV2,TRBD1,TGTGCCAGCATTCGGGACAGGGGCACTGAAGCTTTCTTT,CASIRDRGTEAFF
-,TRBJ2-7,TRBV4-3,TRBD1,TGCGCCAGCAGCCAGGACAGGGCCTACGAGCAGTACTTC,CASSQDRAYEQYF
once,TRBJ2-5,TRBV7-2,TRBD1,TGTGCCAGCAGTGGACAGGGTACCAGCGAGACCCAGTACTTC,CASSGQGTSETQYF
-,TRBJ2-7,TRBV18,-,TGTGCCAGCTCATCCACCAGGGTAATCTACGAGCAGTACTTC,CASSSTRVIYEQYF
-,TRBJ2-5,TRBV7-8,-,TGTGCCAGCAGCTCGGCAGCTTCGGAGACCCAGTACTTC,CASSSAASETQYF